The 29 T cell receptor beta chains reported below all come from one sample, sequenced in a study of shared clonotypes between healthy human individuals. This table comes from immunoSEQ multiplex PCR, and its TCRdb copy is limited to in-frame clones, with some not included. Among around 1.4 million clones, 98% were seen once, and the ten largest hold about 0.4%. The sequencing input was naive CD4+ T cells sorted from blood. Regarding subset: CD45RA+ positively selected. These TCRs come from a man aged 25-45 years in good health.

For the CDR3, the DNA is TGTGCCAGCAGTTCAGGGGTCGGAGCTTTCTTT. It yields the protein CASSSGVGAFF. The rearrangement joins TRBV27 to TRBJ1-1; the D gene is possibly TRBD1 (6 bases). There are 11 residues in the CDR3. Germline V lookup: CDR1 MNHEY, CDR2 SMNVEV (reference sequence). Trimming removed 4 bases from V and 10 bases from J, with 10 bases in between.

The CDR3 DNA is TGTGCCAGCGGACTAGCGGGAGTTCACAATGAGCAGTTCTTC. This encodes CASGLAGVHNEQFF. The rearrangement links TRBV28 to TRBJ2-1; 13 positions agree with TRBD2. The V segment lost 8 bases and the J segment 5 bases; nucleotides outside the gene matches: 3. CDR3 length: 14 residues. Germline V gene data show CDR1 as MDHEN and CDR2 as SYDVKM.

This chain joins TRBV5-1 and TRBJ1-1; a possible D gene is TRBD1 (5 bases). With 4 bases removed from V and 3 bases from J, the gap between germline ends came to 13 bases. CDR3 length: 14 amino acids. Germline V gene lookup returns CDR1 SGHRS and CDR2 YFSETQ. CDR3: CASSPMMGDTEAFF. The DNA for the CDR3 is TGCGCCAGCAGCCCCATGATGGGGGACACTGAAGCTTTCTTT.

A note on this clone: This specimen includes other DNA sequences encoding the same CDR3. The J gene is TRBJ2-3, the V gene TRBV19; D is possibly TRBD1 or TRBD2 (5 bases each). This CDR3 spans 12 amino acids. Trimming left V 1 base short and J 9 bases short, with 8 bases between. The V gene's germline CDR1 is LNHDA and CDR2 SQIVND (reference sequence). CDR3 residues: CASSIGGDTQYF. Here the CDR3 DNA reads TGTGCCAGTAGTATAGGTGGGGACACGCAGTATTTT.

This chain joins TRBV10-3 and TRBJ2-7; 7 bases align to TRBD1. From germline, CDR1 is ENHRY and CDR2 SYGVKD. The CDR3 runs 15 residues. V was clipped by 4 bases and J by 4 bases; unmatched bases: 10. CDR3 residues: CAISVQQGITYEQYF. Written as DNA, the CDR3 is TGTGCCATCAGTGTACAACAGGGGATTACGTACGAGCAGTACTTC.

This clone was detected only a few times. For the CDR3, the DNA is TGTGCCAGTAGTCCGAGACAGGGGGCAGCGTACTTC. Translating gives CASSPRQGAAYF. The chain recombines TRBV19 with TRBJ2-7, with TRBD1 identical over 10 bases. CDR1 and CDR2 (germline): LNHDA, SQIVND (reference sequence). J lost 12 bases, V lost 5 bases, and 7 bases had no gene match. CDR3 length equals 12 residues.

The chain is built from TRBV14 and TRBJ2-1; 8 nucleotides line up with TRBD2. In germline, CDR1 is SGHDN, CDR2 FVKESK. The CDR3 extends over 16 amino acids. Trimming removed 0 bases from V and 7 bases from J; junction bases left unmatched: 8. CDR3 sequence: CASSQDAGRAGNEQFF. The CDR3 DNA reads TGTGCCAGCAGCCAAGACGCCGGGAGGGCCGGGAATGAGCAGTTCTTC.

This clone appeared a single time. The chain uses TRBV7-5 and TRBJ1-1; the table's D call, TRBD1, has no DNA check behind it. TRBV7-5 is a documented pseudogene. The length of the CDR3 is 14 residues. The CDR3 DNA reads as TGTGTCAGAAGCTTAATAACAGCGAACACTGAAGCTTTCTTT. Its translation is CVRSLITANTEAFF.

The chain combines TRBV18 with TRBJ2-5, with D perhaps matching TRBD1 or TRBD2 (6 bases each). Germline loops: CDR1 KGHSH, CDR2 LQKENI. V was clipped by 2 bases and J by 2 bases, with 12 bases between them. This CDR3 region has 15 residues. The CDR3 nucleotides are TGTGCCAGCTCACCAAATAGGGGGGTTCAAGAGACCCAGTACTTC. This gives the protein CASSPNRGVQETQYF.

The genes are TRBV10-1 and TRBJ2-7, with TRBD2 identical over 14 bases. V shed 4 bases and J 3 bases; nucleotides not matched to a gene: 2. CDR1 is WNHNN, CDR2 SYGVQD, per germline (reference sequence). The CDR3 is 15 residues long. CDR3 loop: CASSAGTSGSYEQYF. CDR3 nucleotide sequence: TGCGCCAGCAGTGCCGGGACTAGCGGGAGCTACGAGCAGTACTTC.

V and J are TRBV9 and TRBJ2-1; 9 bases align to TRBD1. V was clipped by 0 bases and J by 10 bases; unmatched bases: 11. CDR1 SGDLS and CDR2 YYNGEE come from the germline V gene. The CDR3 runs 16 residues. CDR3 sequence reads: CASSVVFGTGGGEQFF. CDR3 nucleotide sequence: TGTGCCAGCAGCGTAGTATTTGGTACAGGGGGCGGGGAGCAGTTCTTC.

The V gene is TRBV6-1, the J gene TRBJ1-4; weak D call: TRBD1 (5 bases). This CDR3 spans 14 amino acids. V gave up 4 bases and J gave up 6 bases, with 12 bases separating them. Germline V CDR1 and CDR2: MNHNS, SASEGT. CDR3 sequence (DNA): TGTGCCAGCAGTGCGACGGGACTAGATGAAAAACTGTTTTTT. This gives the protein CASSATGLDEKLFF.

The CDR3, as DNA: TGCGCCAGCCGTACCGGGACAGGGTGGTCCGAGCAGTACTTC. Translating gives CASRTGTGWSEQYF. The rearrangement uses TRBV5-1 and TRBJ2-7, with TRBD1 matching 9 bases. The CDR3 spans 14 residues. J gave up 6 bases and V 7 bases, and 11 bases lay outside the gene matches. Germline V lookup: CDR1 SGHRS, CDR2 YFSETQ.

The chain carries TRBV27 and TRBJ2-3; D is possibly TRBD1 or TRBD2 (5 bases each). The germline CDR1 and CDR2 sequences are MNHEY and SMNVEV (reference sequence). V was cut by 4 bases and J by 3 bases, with 14 bases left in between. The CDR3 is 15 amino acids. The CDR3 DNA sequence: TGTGCCAGCAGTTCGGGGCTAGGACTGACAGATACGCAGTATTTT. This encodes CASSSGLGLTDTQYF.

The gene calls are TRBV27 and TRBJ2-7; 9 bases are shared with TRBD1. Looked up from germline, CDR1 is MNHEY and CDR2 is SMNVEV (reference sequence). This CDR3 has 17 amino acids. The junction had 16 bases not matched to a gene; V was cut back by 8 bases and J by 2 bases. CDR3 bases: TGTGCCAGCGTCCCCCGCCCGGGACAGGGTTACCCCTACGAGCAGTACTTC. This sequence encodes CASVPRPGQGYPYEQYF.

The gene calls are TRBV5-1 and TRBJ2-7; 9 bases map to TRBD1. Germline V gives CDR1 SGHRS, CDR2 YFSETQ. CDR3 size: 14 residues. After removal of 1 base from V and 9 bases from J, the junction contained 8 bases not matched to a gene. The CDR3: CASSLRDRASVQYF. As DNA, the CDR3 is TGCGCCAGCAGCTTGAGGGACAGGGCGTCGGTGCAGTACTTC.

The chain uses TRBV11-2 and TRBJ1-2; tentative D call: TRBD1 (5 bases). Germline loops: CDR1 SGHAT, CDR2 FQNNGV. The CDR3 totals 12 residues. The V end lost 4 bases, the J end lost 7 bases, and 10 bases lay between the germline ends. CDR3 DNA: TGTGCCAGCAGCTCGGGGGGAATTGGCTACACCTTC. Protein sequence: CASSSGGIGYTF.

The rearrangement links TRBV6-6 to TRBJ2-7; a weak D match, TRBD1 (6 bases). Trimming pared 1 base from V and 3 bases from J, leaving 16 bases between. There are 16 residues in the CDR3. Germline V gives CDR1 MNHNY, CDR2 SVGAGI (reference sequence). The chain's CDR3 is CASSYYTAGVHYEQYF. The DNA of the CDR3 is TGTGCCAGCAGTTACTATACGGCAGGGGTACACTACGAGCAGTACTTC.

V usage is TRBV28 and J usage is TRBJ1-5; D might be TRBD1 (6 bases). Trimming took off 10 bases at V and 3 bases at J, with 10 bases between the two ends. The germline CDR1 and CDR2 sequences are MDHEN and SYDVKM. This CDR3 is 12 amino acids long. CDR3 amino acids: CAIGTLNQPQHF. CDR3 in DNA: TGTGCCATCGGGACACTCAATCAGCCCCAGCATTTT.

The V and J genes are TRBV1 and TRBJ1-5; the table's D call TRBD1 went unverified against the DNA. TRBV1 is a recognized pseudogene. The CDR3 runs 13 residues. The CDR3 DNA reads TGCACCAGCAGCCAATTCGGGCCCAGGGCCCAGCATTTT. Amino acids: CTSSQFGPRAQHF.

The chain links TRBV25-1 to TRBJ2-7; D is perhaps TRBD2 (5 bases). Germline assignment: CDR1 MGHDK and CDR2 SYGVNS. Trimming left V 3 bases short and J 4 bases short, with 13 bases between. The CDR3 has 14 amino acids. The CDR3 bases are TGTGCCAGCAGTGATTCCGGACTTTCTTACGAGCAGTACTTC. It encodes CASSDSGLSYEQYF.

Regarding this clone: Other nucleotide sequences from this sample produce the same CDR3. The V gene is TRBV11-2, the J gene TRBJ2-1; no firm D call. From germline, CDR1 is SGHAT and CDR2 FQNNGV. The V end lost 1 base, the J end lost 4 bases, and 5 bases lay between the germline ends. This CDR3 region has 13 residues. The CDR3 reads CASSLVGYNEQFF. The CDR3 bases are TGTGCCAGCAGCTTAGTGGGGTACAATGAGCAGTTCTTC.

The genes are TRBV11-2 and TRBJ2-2; unclear D gene. The germline V gene has CDR1 SGHAT and CDR2 FQNNGV. Trimming left V 5 bases short and J 0 bases short, with 1 base between. The CDR3 sequence is 12 residues long. The CDR3, as DNA: TGTGCCAGCAGCCCGAACACCGGGGAGCTGTTTTTT. Translation: CASSPNTGELFF.

This clone appeared once. The V and J genes are TRBV5-4 and TRBJ2-1; maybe TRBD1 (6 bases). CDR1 is SGHNT, CDR2 YYREEE, per germline (reference sequence). The CDR3 spans 15 residues. The germline V and J ends were trimmed by 4 bases and 5 bases, with 16 bases remaining between them. The CDR3 DNA reads TGTGCCAGCAGCAGGGTTGGGACACTAAACAATGAGCAGTTCTTC. Its protein product is CASSRVGTLNNEQFF.

J is TRBJ2-2 and V is TRBV10-2; D is undetermined. V was trimmed by 6 bases and J by 7 bases, leaving 12 bases between them. Germline loops: CDR1 WSHSY, CDR2 SAAADI. The CDR3 sequence is 13 residues long. This chain's CDR3 is CASSKIRGGELFF. The CDR3 bases are TGCGCCAGCAGCAAAATCAGAGGCGGGGAGCTGTTTTTT.

On this clone itself: The sample holds other DNA sequences that translate to the same CDR3. The chain recombines TRBV18 with TRBJ2-2, with D possibly TRBD2 on 6 matching bases. Trimming shortened V by 2 bases and J by 2 bases, and 9 bases separated the two germline ends. The CDR3 has 15 amino acids. Germline V gene data show CDR1 as KGHSH and CDR2 as LQKENI. CDR3 sequence: CASSPRTSNTGELFF. CDR3 sequence (DNA): TGTGCCAGCTCACCAAGAACTAGCAACACCGGGGAGCTGTTTTTT.

The genes are TRBV5-1 and TRBJ2-2; D gene ambiguous. CDR1 and CDR2 (germline): SGHRS, YFSETQ. The CDR3 has 13 residues. Trimming removed 7 bases at V and 6 bases at J, with 13 bases between. CDR3 sequence reads: CASRSRTAGELFF. In DNA, the CDR3 is TGCGCCAGCCGCTCTCGCACGGCCGGGGAGCTGTTTTTT.

J is TRBJ2-1 and V is TRBV7-2; 7 nucleotides match TRBD2. Germline-derived CDR1 and CDR2 are SGHTA and FQGNSA. The CDR3 spans 14 residues. V trimming: 2 bases; J trimming: 3 bases; junction bases outside the gene matches: 1. The CDR3 sequence is CASSLRDYYNEQFF. The DNA for the CDR3 is TGTGCCAGCAGCTTAAGGGACTACTACAATGAGCAGTTCTTC.

The chain carries TRBV28 and TRBJ2-3; TRBD2 aligns across 8 bases. This CDR3 region has 15 residues. The germline V gene encodes CDR1 MDHEN and CDR2 SYDVKM. The V gene end was trimmed by 3 bases and the J gene end by 4 bases; junction bases not matched to a gene: 6. The CDR3 here is CASSFLGRAADTQYF. CDR3 DNA sequence: TGTGCCAGCAGTTTTCTCGGGAGGGCCGCAGATACGCAGTATTTT. Variable domain in full (rest from reference TRBV28 and TRBJ2-3): DVKVTQSSRYLVKRTGEKVFLECVQDMDHENMFWYRQDPGLGLRLIYFSYDVKMKEKGDIPEGYSVSREKKERFSLILESASTNQTSMYLCASSFLGRAADTQYFGPGTRLTVL.